These 20 T cell receptor gamma chains share one sample of origin, sequenced in a study of gamma delta lymphoproliferative disorders and STAT genes. TCRdb re-called the multiplex PCR reads through CATT. The sample has 5,000 or so gamma-chain clones, around 8% seen once. Genomic DNA from isolated PBMCs served as the sequencing template. The sequenced sample consisted of blood. The receptors here all came from a human donor in good health.

In its sample, this clone is medium-sized. The same CDR3 also results from other DNA sequences found in this sample. The chain combines TRGV8 with TRGJP1. Since TCRdb gives no J gene, matching the DNA to germline was used here to assign it. V shed 5 bases, J shed 4 bases, and the junction held 4 bases outside the gene matches. CDR1 and CDR2 (germline): VENAVY, YDSYNSRV. The CDR3 is 13 residues long. The CDR3 here is CATWVLTGWFKIF. In DNA, the CDR3 is TGTGCCACCTGGGTTCTCACTGGTTGGTTCAAGATATTT.

By frequency in the sample, this clone is medium-sized (0.01 to 0.1%). V is TRGV10 and J is TRGJ1 or TRGJ2. The J gene was missing in TCRdb and was found by matching the end of the DNA to germline. TRGV10 counts as an open reading frame of uncertain function. J was trimmed by 12 bases and V by 8 bases; bases with no gene match: 17. The CDR3 has 13 amino acids. The chain's CDR3 is CAAWRHLRDGKLF. Written as DNA, the CDR3 is TGTGCTGCGTGGCGTCATCTACGAGACGGGAAACTCTTT.

This clone is termed medium-sized (0.01 to 0.1%). The chain combines TRGV4 with TRGJ1 or TRGJ2. The J gene comes from matching the DNA to germline here; TCRdb lacks it. The germline gives CDR1 EGSTGY, CDR2 YDSYTSSV. V trimming: 0 bases; J trimming: 1 base; junction bases outside the gene matches: 0. The CDR3 has 13 residues. The chain's CDR3 is CATWDGNYYKKLF. Written as DNA, the CDR3 is TGTGCCACCTGGGATGGGAATTATTATAAGAAACTCTTT.

Judged by abundance, this clone is medium-sized (0.01 to 0.1%). This chain links TRGV9 with TRGJ1 or TRGJ2. Here the J gene was assigned by germline matching of the DNA, as TCRdb has none. Germline V gene data show CDR1 as GITISATS and CDR2 as ISYDGTV (reference sequence). Trimming removed 5 bases from V and 2 bases from J; junction bases left unmatched: 3. This CDR3 spans 12 amino acids. The CDR3 is CALWVDYYKKLF. CDR3 bases: TGTGCCTTGTGGGTTGATTATTATAAGAAACTCTTT.

This clone counts as medium-sized (0.01 to 0.1%). The chain is built from TRGV4 and TRGJ1 or TRGJ2. Matching the DNA to germline supplied the J gene, which TCRdb does not give. This CDR3 is built from 13 residues. Germline V lookup: CDR1 EGSTGY, CDR2 YDSYTSSV. J lost 4 bases, V lost 1 base, and 4 bases had no gene match. CDR3 loop: CATWDGGYYKKLF. For the CDR3, the DNA is TGTGCCACCTGGGATGGAGGGTATTATAAGAAACTCTTT.

This clone ranks as medium-sized. Because the CDR3's place on the DNA is in doubt, the DNA is left out and the CDR3 is given as listed by TCRdb. No J gene was named, though the V gene is TRGV11. TRGV11 is flagged as an ORF with uncertain function. Counting both end residues, the CDR3 totals 16 amino acids. This CDR3 is CTTVPAGLGTSYKKLF.

By its share, this clone is medium-sized. Other DNA variants within this sample encode the same CDR3. V gene TRGV9 combines with J gene TRGJ1 or TRGJ2. The J gene was not available in TCRdb and was assigned here by matching the DNA to germline segments. This CDR3 comprises 10 residues. CDR1 is GITISATS, CDR2 ISYDGTV, per germline (reference sequence). The V gene end was trimmed by 4 bases and the J gene end by 10 bases; junction bases not matched to a gene: 4. The CDR3 protein is CALWELKKLF. The CDR3 DNA is TGTGCCTTGTGGGAACTGAAGAAACTCTTT.

This clone is medium-sized within its sample. The rearrangement links TRGV3 to TRGJ1 or TRGJ2. The J gene, absent from TCRdb, was called here by matching the DNA to germline. CDR1 VTNTFY and CDR2 YDVSTARD come from the germline V gene (reference sequence). Unmatched junction bases numbered 8, after V lost 0 bases and J lost 3 bases. CDR3 size: 15 residues. Here the CDR3 DNA reads TGTGCCACCTGGGACAGGGAGGGGGCTTATTATAAGAAACTCTTT. This sequence encodes CATWDREGAYYKKLF.

For this clone: No DNA is shown, since the ends of the CDR3 on it are uncertain; the CDR3 is the one TCRdb lists. The V gene call reads TRGV5; no J gene was called. Per the germline V gene, CDR1 is VINAFY and CDR2 is YDVSNSKD. From its first to its last residue, the CDR3 has 19 amino acids. The CDR3 loop is CATWDRPYIRNSLAVEQHF.

The sample holds many counts of this clone. The CDR3 bases are TGTGCCTTGTGGGAGGTCTATAAGAAACTCTTT. It is translated as CALWEVYKKLF. The chain is built from TRGV9 and TRGJ1 or TRGJ2. Matching the DNA to germline supplied the J gene, which TCRdb does not give. V trimming: 1 base; J trimming: 7 bases; junction bases outside the gene matches: 1. The CDR3 is 11 amino acids. Germline assignment: CDR1 GITISATS and CDR2 ISYDGTV (reference sequence).

This clone is termed medium-sized. The V and J genes are TRGV4 and TRGJ1 or TRGJ2. The J gene is absent in TCRdb and was assigned here via DNA matching to germline. The CDR3 runs 12 residues. Unmatched junction bases numbered 3, after V lost 4 bases and J lost 3 bases. CDR1 and CDR2 from the germline V gene are EGSTGY and YDSYTSSV. The CDR3: CATWDLYYKKLF. The CDR3 DNA is TGTGCCACCTGGGACCTTTATTATAAGAAACTCTTT.

Judged by abundance, this clone is medium-sized (0.01 to 0.1%). The chain is built from TRGV9 and TRGJ1 or TRGJ2. TCRdb records no J gene; here it was assigned by comparing the DNA to germline. The J segment lost 5 bases and the V segment lost 2 bases, leaving 6 bases of the junction unmatched. CDR3 length: 13 amino acids. Germline loops: CDR1 GITISATS, CDR2 ISYDGTV (reference sequence). The CDR3 sequence: CALWEASDYKKLF. The CDR3 nucleotides read TGTGCCTTGTGGGAGGCCTCAGATTATAAGAAACTCTTT.

In its sample, this clone is medium-sized. The chain is built from TRGV4 and TRGJ1 or TRGJ2. TCRdb gives no J gene; it was assigned here by matching the DNA to germline. V shed 2 bases, J shed 8 bases, and the junction held 3 bases outside the gene matches. This CDR3 region has 11 residues. Per germline, CDR1 EGSTGY and CDR2 YDSYTSSV. The CDR3 loop reads CATWDDNKKLF. For the CDR3, the DNA is TGTGCCACCTGGGATGATAATAAGAAACTCTTT.

By frequency in the sample, this clone is medium-sized. At the DNA level, this CDR3 is encoded by other sequences in the same sample as well. This rearrangement joins TRGV10 to TRGJ1 or TRGJ2. The J gene, left out of TCRdb, was set here by checking the DNA against germline. TRGV10 is recorded as an ORF, its role being uncertain. The trim removed 8 bases at V and 6 bases at J, leaving 5 bases unmatched. This CDR3 is built from 11 residues. DNA for the CDR3: TGTGCTGCGTGGGATGGTTATAAGAAACTCTTT. It yields the protein CAAWDGYKKLF.

This clone occurred many times. The chain is built from TRGV5 and TRGJ1 or TRGJ2. Germline matching of the DNA provided the J gene here, since TCRdb leaves it blank. The junction had 15 bases not matched to a gene; V was cut back by 3 bases and J by 7 bases. CDR1 VINAFY and CDR2 YDVSNSKD come from the germline V gene. The CDR3 covers 15 residues. The CDR3 DNA is TGTGCCACCTGGGACTCCAATAAGGCAAGGTATAAGAAACTCTTT. Its protein is CATWDSNKARYKKLF.

By sample share, this clone is medium-sized (0.01 to 0.1%). The chain couples TRGV10 to TRGJ1 or TRGJ2. The J gene was not available in TCRdb and was assigned here by matching the DNA to germline segments. TRGV10 is an ORF for which the function is uncertain. Germline trimming cut 8 bases from V and 2 bases from J; bases unmatched to any gene: 7. This CDR3 is 13 amino acids long. The chain's CDR3 is CAAWDPYYYKKLF. In nucleotides, the CDR3 is TGTGCTGCGTGGGACCCTTATTATTATAAGAAACTCTTT.

This clone has more than one count but fewer than ten. It is unclear where the CDR3 begins or ends on the DNA, so no DNA is shown, and the CDR3 is as TCRdb lists it. With the J gene uncalled, the V gene is TRGV11. TRGV11 is given ORF status, its function remaining uncertain. The CDR3 length equals 16 residues, ends included. The CDR3 is CTTVPAGYANYYKKLF.

Judged by abundance, this clone is medium-sized (0.01 to 0.1%). This chain connects TRGV8 to TRGJ1 or TRGJ2. The J gene is absent in TCRdb and was assigned here via DNA matching to germline. V shed 0 bases and J 7 bases; nucleotides not matched to a gene: 9. Germline CDR1 is VENAVY and CDR2 is YDSYNSRV. This CDR3 is built from 14 residues. The CDR3 nucleotides read TGTGCCACCTGGGATAGGAGGGTGGGGTATAAGAAACTCTTT. Translation: CATWDRRVGYKKLF.

This clone was detected a few times. This chain uses TRGV4 with TRGJ1 or TRGJ2. Germline matching of the DNA provided the J gene here, since TCRdb leaves it blank. The germline V gene encodes CDR1 EGSTGY and CDR2 YDSYTSSV. The CDR3 consists of 9 residues. The ends lost 8 bases at V and 7 bases at J; junction bases unmatched: 2. The CDR3: CATYYKKLF. The CDR3, as DNA: TGTGCCACCTACTATAAGAAACTCTTT.

This clone was seen repeatedly, ten times or more. The V and J genes are TRGV4 and TRGJP1. Here the J gene came from matching the DNA to germline, since TCRdb omits it. CDR1 is EGSTGY, CDR2 YDSYTSSV, per germline. V trimming: 6 bases; J trimming: 0 bases; junction bases outside the gene matches: 4. The CDR3 is made up of 14 amino acids. The CDR3 nucleotides are TGTGCCACCTGGTTCTATACCACTGGTTGGTTCAAGATATTT. Translating gives CATWFYTTGWFKIF.